This paragraph reports one TCR beta chain. The antigen this receptor binds is unknown. No base quality values were provided; no much bigger clone lies one nucleotide off. Genomic DNA was extracted from sorted cells for sequencing of the TCRbeta CDR3 region. The immunoSEQ Assay was used to sequence the TCRbeta CDR3 regions. TCRdb's version of the immuneACCESS table is confined to in-frame rearrangements and falls short of the full clone set. An unresolved V gene accounts for under half of the shortfall where checked; the remainder is of unknown origin. A total of about 83,000 clones appear in this sample, 85% of them only once. The leading ten clones occupy more than 0.6% of the sample. The trial excluded patients who had a history of autoimmune disease or were on systemic immunosuppression. Peripheral blood for TCR sequencing was collected from all dose cohorts at baseline, on cycle 4 day 1, and on cycle 7 day 1. Samples came from an open-label, multicenter, first-in-human phase I dose-escalation trial of ivuxolimab. The trial enrolled adults with locally advanced or metastatic head and neck squamous cell, hepatocellular, melanoma or renal cell carcinoma. Before TCR sequencing, CD4+ T cells and CD8+ T cells from peripheral blood were sorted into separate populations.

The data derive from a study of OX40 agonist ivuxolimab in advanced cancers. Regarding the complete study: Ivuxolimab, which targeted the costimulatory receptor OX40 (CD134), was an agonistic, fully human IgG2 monoclonal antibody. Partial responses occurred in three dose-escalation patients, of whom one had hepatocellular carcinoma and two had cutaneous melanoma. Peripheral TCRbeta sequencing aimed to test whether ivuxolimab altered TCR sequence diversity and caused clonal T-cell expansion. Intravenous ivuxolimab was administered to patients every 2 weeks at six dose levels: 0.01, 0.1, 0.3, 1.5, 3 and 10 mg/kg. Of the 50 to 55 dose-escalation patients, hepatocellular carcinoma was present in around 20, melanoma in approximately 15, renal cell carcinoma in 9 and head and neck cancer in 9. The paper covers the monotherapy dose-escalation part of the phase I ivuxolimab trial, which included N of about 50 patients. Prior anti-PD-1, anti-PD-L1 or anti-CTLA-4 therapy was permitted, and checkpoint inhibitors had been received by about 44% of dose-escalation patients. In the dose-escalation cohort, roughly 82% of patients were male, and the mean age was around 65 years with a range of roughly 20 to 85. The research as a whole found: After ivuxolimab, expanded clones were on average more numerous among CD8+ T cells than among CD4+ T cells. Antigen specificity was not determined for the clonally expanded peripheral T cells. Low levels of normalized T-cell clonal expansion were also seen in some nonresponding patients. In the 0.1-3.0 mg/kg groups, partial responders had among the lowest normalized peripheral clonal expansion, particularly in CD8+ T cells. At doses from 0.1 to 3.0 mg/kg, clonal expansion was seen in both CD4+ and CD8+ blood T cells between baseline and week 6.

Sequencing was performed on CD4+ or CD8+ T cells sorted from blood, taken in a trial of the OX40 agonist ivuxolimab. This sequence was found in an adult with an advanced solid tumor such as melanoma, head and neck, liver or kidney cancer.

The CDR3 here reads CASSQPKTGGQETQYF. The sequence in DNA is TGCGCCAGCAGTCAACCGAAGACAGGGGGGCAAGAGACCCAGTACTTC. The rearranged segments are TRBV23-1 and TRBJ2-5, and TRBD1 matches 9 of the central bases. TRBV23-1 is classed as an ORF, of uncertain function. Its CDR3 holds 16 amino acids, cysteine through phenylalanine. The retained sequence is limited to the CDR3, 48 bases, with the frame set at the first base. V trim: 2 bases; J trim: 2 bases; unmatched bases: 6.